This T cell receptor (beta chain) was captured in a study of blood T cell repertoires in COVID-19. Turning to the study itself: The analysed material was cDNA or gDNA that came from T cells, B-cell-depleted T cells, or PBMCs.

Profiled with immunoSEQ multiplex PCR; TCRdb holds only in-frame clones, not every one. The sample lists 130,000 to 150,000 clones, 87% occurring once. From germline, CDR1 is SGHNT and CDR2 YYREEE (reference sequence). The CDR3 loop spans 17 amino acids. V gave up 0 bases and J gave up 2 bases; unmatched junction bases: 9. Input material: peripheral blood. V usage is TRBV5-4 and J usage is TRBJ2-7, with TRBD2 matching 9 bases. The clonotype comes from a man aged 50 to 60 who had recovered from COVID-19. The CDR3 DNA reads TGTGCCAGCAGCTTGGTCACGAGTAGCGGGGGAACCTACGAGCAGTACTTC. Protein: CASSLVTSSGGTYEQYF.